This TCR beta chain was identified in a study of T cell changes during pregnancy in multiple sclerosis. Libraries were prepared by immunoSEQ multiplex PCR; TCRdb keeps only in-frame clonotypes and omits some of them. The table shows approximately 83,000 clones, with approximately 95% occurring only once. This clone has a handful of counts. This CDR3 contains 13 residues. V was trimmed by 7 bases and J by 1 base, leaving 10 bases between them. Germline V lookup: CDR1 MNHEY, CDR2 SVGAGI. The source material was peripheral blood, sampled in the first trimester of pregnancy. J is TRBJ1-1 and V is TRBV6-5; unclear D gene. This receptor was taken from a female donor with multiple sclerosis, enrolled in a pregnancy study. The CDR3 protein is CASMLQTNTEAFF. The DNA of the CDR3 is TGTGCCAGCATGTTACAGACGAACACTGAAGCTTTCTTT.